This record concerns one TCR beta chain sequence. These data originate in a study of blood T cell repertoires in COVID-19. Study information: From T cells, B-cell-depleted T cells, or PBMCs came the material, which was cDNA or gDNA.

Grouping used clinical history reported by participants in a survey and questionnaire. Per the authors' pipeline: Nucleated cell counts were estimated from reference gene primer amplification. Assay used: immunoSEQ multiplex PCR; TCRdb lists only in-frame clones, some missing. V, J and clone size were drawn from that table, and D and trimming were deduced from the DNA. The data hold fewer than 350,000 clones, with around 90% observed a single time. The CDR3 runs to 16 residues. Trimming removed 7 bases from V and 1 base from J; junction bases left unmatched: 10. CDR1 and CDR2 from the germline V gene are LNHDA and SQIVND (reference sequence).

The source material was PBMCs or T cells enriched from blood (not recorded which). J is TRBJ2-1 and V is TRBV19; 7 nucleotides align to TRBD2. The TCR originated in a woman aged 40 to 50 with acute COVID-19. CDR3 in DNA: TGTGCCAGTACCCCGAGGGCTAGCGGATCCTACAATGAGCAGTTCTTC. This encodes CASTPRASGSYNEQFF.